The 6 T cell receptor beta chains reported below all come from one sample, sequenced in a study of blood T cell repertoires in COVID-19. Assay: immunoSEQ multiplex PCR; the TCRdb copy retains only in-frame clones and omits some. In the table there are about 180,000 clones, 70% to 90% of which are singletons. Sequencing was carried out using peripheral blood. The receptors come from a man between 65 and 85 years old with active or convalescent COVID-19.

V usage is TRBV6-5 and J usage is TRBJ1-5; D gene uncertain. Germline CDR1 MNHEY, CDR2 SVGAGI. Trimming shortened V by 7 bases and J by 2 bases, and 12 bases separated the two germline ends. The CDR3 totals 14 residues. This CDR3 is CASKIFGRNQPQHF. In DNA form, the CDR3 reads TGTGCCAGCAAGATCTTTGGGCGCAATCAGCCCCAGCATTTT.

Written as DNA, the CDR3 is TGCGCCAGCAGGACACAGGTGGGCACCGGGGAGCTGTTTTTT. As protein: CASRTQVGTGELFF. The chain uses TRBV4-3 and TRBJ2-2; possible D gene TRBD1, 5 bases. The V gene's germline CDR1 is LGHNA and CDR2 YSLEER. Trimming removed 6 bases at V and 4 bases at J, with 12 bases between. The CDR3 contains 14 residues.

The chain uses TRBV5-1 and TRBJ1-1; D call uncertain. The germline CDR1 and CDR2 sequences are SGHRS and YFSETQ. Trimming removed 2 bases at V and 5 bases at J, with 10 bases between. The CDR3 spans 13 residues. The CDR3 sequence is CASSFNGETEAFF. The CDR3 DNA follows: TGCGCCAGCAGCTTTAACGGGGAGACTGAAGCTTTCTTT.

This chain links TRBV7-7 with TRBJ2-1; weak D call: TRBD1 (6 bases). Germline CDR1 and CDR2: SSHAT and FNYEAQ (reference sequence). The ends were cut back, 10 bases at V and 4 bases at J, with 20 bases in the middle. CDR3 size: 15 residues. Here the CDR3 DNA reads TGTGCCACCATCCCGCCAGGGGATAGGTACAATGAGCAGTTCTTC. It yields the protein CATIPPGDRYNEQFF.

This clone was found once. The V call is TRBV3-1 (or the pseudogene TRBV3-2), the J call TRBJ1-4, with D possibly matching TRBD1 (5 bases). Germline CDR1 is LGHDT and CDR2 is YNNKEL (reference sequence). Trimming left V 5 bases short and J 0 bases short, with 13 bases between. CDR3 size: 16 residues. CDR3 residues: CASSSGTYATNEKLFF. CDR3 nucleotide sequence: TGTGCCAGCAGCTCCGGGACTTATGCAACTAATGAAAAACTGTTTTTT.

The CDR3 DNA reads as TGTGCCAGTAGTACTAGAAATCAGCCCCAGCATTTT. Translating it yields CASSTRNQPQHF. V usage is TRBV19 and J usage is TRBJ1-5; D is ambiguous. V was shortened by 4 bases and J by 4 bases, with 5 bases between the two germline ends. This CDR3 contains 12 residues. Germline CDR1 is LNHDA and CDR2 is SQIVND (reference sequence).